This TCR beta chain was identified in a study of tumor and adjacent non-tumor tissue in lung cancer. Three rounds of nested PCR, following a modified ARM-PCR protocol, produced the TCRbeta library. TCRdb called the multiplex PCR reads again in MiXCR, with one record for every CDR3 protein. The table includes 60,000 to 90,000 distinct CDR3 sequences, roughly 75% detected once. About this clonotype itself: A read error may produce the germline difference seen at one junction end.

This CDR3 spans 15 amino acids. Per germline, CDR1 MGHRA and CDR2 YSYEKL. RNA was extracted from bulk tissue without any cell sorting. This non-tumor lung sample came from over 3 cm beyond the tumor edge. Donors were chemotherapy-naive, newly diagnosed lung cancer surgical patients in China, August–late 2014. V and J are TRBV4-1 and TRBJ1-5, with D unclear. The material sequenced was distant non-tumor lung tissue. This clonotype was sampled from a woman between 45 and 65 years old with non-small cell lung cancer. Here the CDR3 DNA reads TGCGCCAGCAGCCAAGACCCGAGAAACAATCAGCCCCAACATTTT. This codes for CASSQDPRNNQPQHF.